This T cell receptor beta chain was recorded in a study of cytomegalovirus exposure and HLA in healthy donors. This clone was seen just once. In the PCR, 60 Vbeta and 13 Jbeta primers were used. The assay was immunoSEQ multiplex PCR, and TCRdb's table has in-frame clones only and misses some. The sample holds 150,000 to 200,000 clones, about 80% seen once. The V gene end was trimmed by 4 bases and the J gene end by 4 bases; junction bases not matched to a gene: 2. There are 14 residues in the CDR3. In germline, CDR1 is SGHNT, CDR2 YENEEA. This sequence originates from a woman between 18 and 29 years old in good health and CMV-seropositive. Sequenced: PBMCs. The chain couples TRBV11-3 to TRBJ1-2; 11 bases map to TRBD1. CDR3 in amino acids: CASSSGTGGYGYTF. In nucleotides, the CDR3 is TGTGCCAGCAGCTCCGGGACAGGGGGCTATGGCTACACCTTC.